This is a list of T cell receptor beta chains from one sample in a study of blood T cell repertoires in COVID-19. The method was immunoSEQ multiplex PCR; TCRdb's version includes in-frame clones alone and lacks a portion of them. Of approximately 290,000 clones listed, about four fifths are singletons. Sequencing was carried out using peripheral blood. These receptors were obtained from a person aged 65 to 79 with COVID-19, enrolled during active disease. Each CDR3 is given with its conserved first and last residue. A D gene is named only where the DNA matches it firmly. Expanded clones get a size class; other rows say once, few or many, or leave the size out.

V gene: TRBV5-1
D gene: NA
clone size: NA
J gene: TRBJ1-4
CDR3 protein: CASSLDGGATTNEKLFF
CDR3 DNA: TGCGCCAGCAGCTTGGATGGGGGGGCGACTACTAATGAAAAACTGTTTTTT

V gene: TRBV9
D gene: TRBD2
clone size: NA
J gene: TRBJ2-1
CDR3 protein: CASSVDLAAPYNKQFF
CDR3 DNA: TGTGCCAGCAGCGTAGATCTAGCGGCCCCCTACAATAAGCAGTTCTTC

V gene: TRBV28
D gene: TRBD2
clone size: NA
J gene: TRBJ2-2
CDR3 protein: CASSSGGRNTGELFF
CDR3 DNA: TGTGCCAGCTCTAGCGGGGGGCGAAACACCGGGGAGCTGTTTTTT

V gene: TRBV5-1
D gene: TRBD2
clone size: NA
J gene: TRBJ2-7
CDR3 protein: CASSPLTSGNYEQYF
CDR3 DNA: TGCGCCAGCAGCCCCCTCACTAGCGGAAACTACGAGCAGTACTTC

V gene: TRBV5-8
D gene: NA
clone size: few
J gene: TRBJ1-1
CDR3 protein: CASSLETSAFF
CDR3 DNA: TGTGCCAGCAGCTTGGAGACATCTGCTTTCTTT

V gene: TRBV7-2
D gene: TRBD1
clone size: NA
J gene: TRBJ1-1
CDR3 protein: CASSAQGGNTEAFF
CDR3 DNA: TGTGCCAGCAGCGCCCAGGGGGGGAACACTGAAGCTTTCTTT

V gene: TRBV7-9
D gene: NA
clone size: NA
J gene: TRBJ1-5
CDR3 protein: CASSSGGSNQPQHF
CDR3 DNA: TGTGCCAGCAGCTCCGGGGGATCCAATCAGCCCCAGCATTTT

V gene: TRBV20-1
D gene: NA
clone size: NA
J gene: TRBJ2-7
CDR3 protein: CSATRSGEQYF
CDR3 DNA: TGCAGTGCCACACGTTCTGGCGAGCAGTACTTC

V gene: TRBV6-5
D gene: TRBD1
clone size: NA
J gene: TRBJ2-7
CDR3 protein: CASKTDRGASGEQYF
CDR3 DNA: TGTGCCAGCAAAACCGACAGGGGAGCGAGCGGCGAGCAGTACTTC

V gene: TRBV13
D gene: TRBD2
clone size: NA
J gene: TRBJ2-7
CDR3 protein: CASSSRLAGGYEQYF
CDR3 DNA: TGTGCCAGCAGCTCAAGGCTAGCGGGAGGATACGAGCAGTACTTC

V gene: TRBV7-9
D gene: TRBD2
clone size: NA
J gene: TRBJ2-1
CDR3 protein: CASTHSGQFNEQFF
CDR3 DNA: TGTGCCAGTACTCATAGCGGGCAGTTCAATGAGCAGTTCTTC

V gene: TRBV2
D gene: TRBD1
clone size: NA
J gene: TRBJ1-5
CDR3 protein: CASSVRTGGNQPQHF
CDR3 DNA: TGTGCCAGCAGTGTCAGGACAGGGGGCAATCAGCCCCAGCATTTT

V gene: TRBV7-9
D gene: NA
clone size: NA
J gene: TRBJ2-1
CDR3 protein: CASTPWMGEAHEQFF
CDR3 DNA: TGTGCCAGCACCCCTTGGATGGGGGAGGCCCATGAGCAGTTCTTC

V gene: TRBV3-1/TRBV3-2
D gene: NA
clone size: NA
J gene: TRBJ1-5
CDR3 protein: CASSQRGVEGPLGGQPQHF
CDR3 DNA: TGTGCCAGCAGCCAAAGAGGAGTGGAAGGGCCCCTAGGAGGACAGCCCCAGCATTTT

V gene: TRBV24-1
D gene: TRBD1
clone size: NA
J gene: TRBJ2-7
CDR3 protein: CATSDGQGAYEQYF
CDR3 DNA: TGTGCCACCAGTGACGGACAGGGGGCCTACGAGCAGTACTTC

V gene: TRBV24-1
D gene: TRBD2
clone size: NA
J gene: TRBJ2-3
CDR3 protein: CATSASGTSTTDTQYF
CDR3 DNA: TGTGCCACCAGTGCCTCCGGGACTAGCACGACAGATACGCAGTATTTT

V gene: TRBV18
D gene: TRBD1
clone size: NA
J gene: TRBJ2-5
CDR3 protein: CASSAGTVQETQYF
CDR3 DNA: TGTGCCAGCTCGGCCGGGACAGTCCAAGAGACCCAGTACTTC

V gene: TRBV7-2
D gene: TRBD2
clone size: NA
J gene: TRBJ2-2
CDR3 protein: CASSFGLAGVAGELFF
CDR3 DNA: TGTGCCAGCAGCTTTGGACTAGCGGGAGTTGCCGGGGAGCTGTTTTTT

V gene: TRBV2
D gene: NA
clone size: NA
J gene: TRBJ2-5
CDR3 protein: CASSDSGPTETQYF
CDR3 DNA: TGTGCCAGCAGTGATAGTGGGCCCACAGAGACCCAGTACTTC

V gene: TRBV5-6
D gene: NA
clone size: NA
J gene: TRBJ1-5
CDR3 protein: CASSLRDRGQPQHF
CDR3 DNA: TGTGCCAGCAGCTTGAGGGACCGGGGGCAGCCCCAGCATTTT

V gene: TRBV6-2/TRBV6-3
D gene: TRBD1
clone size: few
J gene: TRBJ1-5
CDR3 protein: CASSYARGDSGPQHF
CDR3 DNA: TGTGCCAGCAGTTACGCCAGGGGGGACTCGGGGCCCCAGCATTTT

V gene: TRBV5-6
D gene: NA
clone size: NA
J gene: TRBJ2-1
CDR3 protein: CASSLANLGDQFF
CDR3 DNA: TGTGCCAGCAGCTTGGCCAACCTAGGGGATCAGTTCTTC

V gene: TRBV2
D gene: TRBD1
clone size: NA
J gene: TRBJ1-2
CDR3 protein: CASSGDRGANYGYTF
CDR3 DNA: TGTGCCAGCAGCGGGGACAGGGGCGCTAACTATGGCTACACCTTC

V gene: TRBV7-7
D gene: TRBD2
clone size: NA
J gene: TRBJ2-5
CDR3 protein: CASSPMVAGAPAGTQYF
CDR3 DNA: TGTGCCAGCAGCCCTATGGTAGCGGGGGCCCCGGCGGGGACCCAGTACTTC

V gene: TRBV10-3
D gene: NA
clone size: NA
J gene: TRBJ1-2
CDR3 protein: CAISEQGYGYTF
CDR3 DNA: TGTGCCATCAGTGAACAGGGTTATGGCTACACCTTC

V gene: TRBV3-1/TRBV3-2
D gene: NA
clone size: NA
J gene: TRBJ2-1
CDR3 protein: CASSQVARSDNEQFF
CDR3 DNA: TGTGCCAGCAGCCAAGTGGCGCGGAGCGACAATGAGCAGTTCTTC

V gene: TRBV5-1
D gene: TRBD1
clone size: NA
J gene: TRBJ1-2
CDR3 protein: CASSSSGRGQSGGYGYTF
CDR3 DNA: TGCGCCAGCAGCTCCTCGGGTAGGGGGCAGTCTGGTGGCTATGGCTACACCTTC

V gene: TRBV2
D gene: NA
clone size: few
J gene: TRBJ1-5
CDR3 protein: CASSEFGNQPQHF
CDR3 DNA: TGTGCCAGCAGTGAATTCGGCAATCAGCCCCAGCATTTT

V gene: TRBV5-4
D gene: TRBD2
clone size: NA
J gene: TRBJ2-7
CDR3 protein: CASTLGGADEQYF
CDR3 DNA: TGTGCCAGCACCCTCGGGGGGGCCGACGAGCAGTACTTC

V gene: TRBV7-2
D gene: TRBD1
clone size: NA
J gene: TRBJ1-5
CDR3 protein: CASSTGQGSNQPQHF
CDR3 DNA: TGTGCCAGCAGCACCGGACAGGGTAGCAATCAGCCCCAGCATTTT

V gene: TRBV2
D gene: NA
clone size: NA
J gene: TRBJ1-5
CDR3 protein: CASSPGRGSNQPQHF
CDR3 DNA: TGTGCCAGCAGTCCCGGACGAGGGAGCAATCAGCCCCAGCATTTT